This T cell receptor beta chain was profiled in a study of blood T cell repertoires in COVID-19. Overall study: Sites in the United States, Italy and Spain provided acute and convalescent COVID-19 samples.

Study processing details: For nucleated cells, counts were estimated from reference gene primer amplification. The repertoire was sequenced with immunoSEQ multiplex PCR; TCRdb's copy has only in-frame clones and lacks some. The DNA gave D and trimming, while V, J and clone size come from that table. The repertoire holds approximately 160,000 clones, with roughly four fifths as singletons. The ends were cut back, 1 base at V and 5 bases at J, with 12 bases in the middle. Germline V gene lookup returns CDR1 SEHNR and CDR2 FQNEAQ (reference sequence). CDR3 size: 15 residues. V usage is TRBV7-9 and J usage is TRBJ1-5; D possibly corresponds to TRBD1 (5 bases). Sequenced material: peripheral blood. The TCR originated in a human donor in a cohort sampled during active COVID-19. The CDR3, as DNA: TGTGCCAGCAGCTTAGGTAGCGGGGGGGATCAGCCCCAGCATTTT. It encodes CASSLGSGGDQPQHF.